This T cell receptor (beta chain) comes out of a study of somatic mutations in cytotoxic T cells in rheumatoid arthritis. Study observations and caveats: The authors did not know the antigen targets of the expanded CD8+ clones. Comparison of CD8+ T-cell clonality between rheumatoid arthritis patients and age-matched healthy controls yielded no significant difference.

Method: immunoSEQ multiplex PCR; TCRdb's copy keeps in-frame clones and lacks some. Altogether about 26,000 clones are present, more than 75% being singletons, with the ten largest covering roughly 4.9%. This CDR3 spans 15 amino acids. The ends were cut back, 4 bases at V and 8 bases at J, with 20 bases in the middle. CDR1 is MNHEY and CDR2 is SVGAGI in the germline V gene. A word on this clone: Its antigen remains unknown.

The chain combines TRBV6-5 with TRBJ1-2, with no clear D. The receptor comes from a man between 50 and 59 years old in good health. Specimen: CD8+ T cells sorted from blood. The CDR3 DNA is TGTGCCAGCAGTTCCCTCGGGGAGGTGTCGGTAGGCTACACCTTC. This translates into CASSSLGEVSVGYTF.